A single sample is the source of the 20 T cell receptor beta chains below, sequenced in a study of technical replicates of blood from several donors. Clones were sequenced by immunoSEQ multiplex PCR, and TCRdb holds only the in-frame ones, with some missing. Of around 63,000 clones listed, 92% are singletons. The sequenced sample consisted of PBMCs. All receptors derive from a human donor in good health. Some clones in this sample may be carry-over from other donors' samples.

This chain uses TRBV4-1 with TRBJ2-5; 9 bases map to TRBD2. The V gene's germline CDR1 is MGHRA and CDR2 YSYEKL. CDR3 length: 15 residues. The ends lost 0 bases at V and 5 bases at J; junction bases unmatched: 4. The CDR3 nucleotides are TGCGCCAGCAGCCAAGATTATGGGACTAGCGAGACCCAGTACTTC. The encoded protein is CASSQDYGTSETQYF.

The chain joins TRBV28 to TRBJ1-2; no definite D call. The V end was cut by 5 bases, the J end by 0 bases, with 4 bases between. CDR1 is MDHEN and CDR2 is SYDVKM in the germline V gene. The CDR3 extends over 12 amino acids. The chain's CDR3 is CASSVANYGYTF. Here the CDR3 DNA reads TGTGCCAGCAGTGTAGCTAACTATGGCTACACCTTC.

V usage is TRBV5-1 and J usage is TRBJ2-7, with 9 bases fitting TRBD1. The CDR3 has 14 amino acids. Germline CDR1 is SGHRS and CDR2 is YFSETQ. V was clipped by 5 bases and J by 6 bases; unmatched bases: 9. Here the CDR3 DNA reads TGCGCCAGCAGATCCGGGACAGGGTCTCTCGAGCAGTACTTC. This codes for CASRSGTGSLEQYF.

This chain connects TRBV9 to TRBJ2-7, with TRBD1 as a possible D gene (6 bases). This CDR3 is built from 16 residues. CDR1 is SGDLS, CDR2 YYNGEE, per germline. Deletions cut 0 bases from V and 2 bases from J, with 15 bases between. CDR3 amino acids: CASSVDWATGTYEQYF. The CDR3 nucleotides read TGTGCCAGCAGCGTAGACTGGGCTACAGGGACCTACGAGCAGTACTTC.

The chain combines TRBV29-1 with TRBJ1-2; D remains ambiguous. CDR3 length: 12 residues. Germline loops: CDR1 SQVTM, CDR2 ANQGSEA. V lost 0 bases and J 9 bases, leaving 11 bases between the germline ends. CDR3 bases: TGCAGCGTTGAAGATAGCGGGGTACGCTACACCTTC. Its translation is CSVEDSGVRYTF.

This clone was seen once. The chain carries TRBV6-1 and TRBJ1-3; no firm D call. Trimming removed 6 bases at V and 0 bases at J, with 12 bases between. Germline V CDR1 and CDR2: MNHNS, SASEGT. There are 15 residues in the CDR3. The CDR3 sequence: CASSETLGSGNTIYF. CDR3 nucleotide sequence: TGTGCCAGCAGCGAGACACTCGGCTCTGGAAACACCATATATTTT.

The rearrangement links TRBV7-9 to TRBJ1-6; no reliable D call. The CDR3 covers 14 residues. CDR1 SEHNR and CDR2 FQNEAQ come from the germline V gene (reference sequence). V lost 2 bases to trimming and J lost 8 bases, with 10 bases between them. In DNA, the CDR3 is TGTGCCAGCAGCTTACCGGGTTCGGATTCACCCCTCCACTTT. As protein: CASSLPGSDSPLHF.

This clone has only one observation. The chain is built from TRBV11-3 and TRBJ2-1; 7 bases agree with TRBD2. V lost 1 base to trimming and J lost 5 bases; unmatched junction nucleotides: 8. This CDR3 comprises 16 residues. CDR1 is SGHNT and CDR2 is YENEEA in the germline V gene. The CDR3 protein is CASSLVGEGFHNEQFF. CDR3 nucleotide sequence: TGTGCCAGCAGCTTAGTCGGGGAGGGGTTCCACAATGAGCAGTTCTTC.

The chain is built from TRBV29-1 and TRBJ2-3; D remains unclear. The length of the CDR3 is 11 residues. Deletions cut 8 bases from V and 0 bases from J, with 6 bases between. Germline loops: CDR1 SQVTM, CDR2 ANQGSEA. CDR3 in DNA: TGCAGCTCCAGAAGCACAGATACGCAGTATTTT. Translation: CSSRSTDTQYF.

This chain connects TRBV4-3 to TRBJ1-5; 7 nucleotides line up with TRBD1. The CDR3 extends over 15 amino acids. Germline trimming cut 0 bases from V and 5 bases from J; bases unmatched to any gene: 4. Germline V lookup: CDR1 LGHNA, CDR2 YSLEER. The CDR3 protein is CASSQDYTGDQPQHF. The CDR3 nucleotides read TGCGCCAGCAGCCAAGATTACACAGGGGATCAGCCCCAGCATTTT.

The chain combines TRBV5-4 with TRBJ2-1; maybe TRBD1 (8 bases). Germline loops: CDR1 SGHNT, CDR2 YYREEE (reference sequence). V was trimmed by 3 bases and J by 8 bases, leaving 24 bases between them. The length of the CDR3 is 17 residues. CDR3 amino acids: CASSSSFNRGGKDEQFF. As DNA, the CDR3 is TGTGCCAGCAGCTCGTCCTTCAACAGGGGGGGAAAAGATGAGCAGTTCTTC.

The rearrangement links TRBV18 to TRBJ2-7, with 7 nucleotides matching TRBD1. The junction had 3 bases not matched to a gene; V was cut back by 3 bases and J by 4 bases. CDR3 size: 13 residues. The germline V gene encodes CDR1 KGHSH and CDR2 LQKENI. CDR3 in amino acids: CASSPSQGYEQYF. CDR3 in DNA: TGTGCCAGCTCACCGTCACAGGGGTACGAGCAGTACTTC.

The chain recombines TRBV11-3 with TRBJ2-2, with D uncertain. In germline, CDR1 is SGHNT, CDR2 YENEEA. There are 13 residues in the CDR3. V lost 5 bases to trimming and J lost 3 bases, with 7 bases between them. The CDR3 DNA sequence: TGTGCCAGCAGCCCCGTAGACACCGGGGAGCTGTTTTTT. This translates into CASSPVDTGELFF.

The genes are TRBV27 and TRBJ1-6; possible D gene TRBD1, 5 bases. This CDR3 comprises 14 residues. Germline CDR1 reads MNHEY; CDR2 reads SMNVEV (reference sequence). Between the trimmed V and J ends, which lost 3 bases and 7 bases, there was a span of 10 bases. CDR3 sequence reads: CASSLEGNNSPLHF. DNA for the CDR3: TGTGCCAGCAGTTTGGAGGGGAACAATTCACCCCTCCACTTT.

V is TRBV29-1 and J is TRBJ2-1; 9 bases match TRBD1. Germline V gene lookup returns CDR1 SQVTM and CDR2 ANQGSEA. V trimming: 7 bases; J trimming: 8 bases; junction bases outside the gene matches: 3. This CDR3 has 11 amino acids. The CDR3 sequence: CSEGQGHEQFF. The CDR3 nucleotides read TGCAGCGAGGGACAGGGCCATGAGCAGTTCTTC.

This chain uses TRBV2 with TRBJ2-3, with 8 bases lining up with TRBD1. Trimming took 5 bases from V and 0 from J; bases not matched to a gene: 4. The CDR3 loop spans 15 amino acids. In germline, CDR1 is SNHLY, CDR2 FYNNEI. The CDR3 is CASSKDRGSTDTQYF. DNA for the CDR3: TGTGCCAGCAGTAAAGACAGGGGAAGCACAGATACGCAGTATTTT.

The chain uses TRBV6-6 and TRBJ2-3, with a weak D call TRBD1 (5 bases). Germline CDR1 reads MNHNY; CDR2 reads SVGAGI (reference sequence). The CDR3 runs to 16 residues. V was clipped by 7 bases and J by 0 bases, with 17 bases between them. CDR3 sequence reads: CASKSIRQPSTDTQYF. CDR3 sequence (DNA): TGTGCCAGCAAATCCATAAGACAGCCTAGCACAGATACGCAGTATTTT.

This clone is a singleton in its sample. CDR3 amino acids: CASSRGAGYEQYF. DNA of the CDR3: TGTGCCAGCAGCCGGGGGGCGGGATACGAGCAGTACTTC. The chain links TRBV27 to TRBJ2-7; D perhaps matches TRBD2 (7 bases). Trimming removed 6 bases at V and 4 bases at J, with 13 bases between. Per the germline V gene, CDR1 is MNHEY and CDR2 is SMNVEV (reference sequence). The CDR3 is 13 residues long.

The V call is TRBV10-3, the J call TRBJ2-1; 14 positions agree with TRBD2. Trimming at V came to 9 bases and at J to 7 bases, leaving 8 bases not matched to a gene. This CDR3 is built from 15 residues. Germline CDR1 is ENHRY and CDR2 is SYGVKD. As DNA, the CDR3 is TGTGCCATGGGGACTAGCGGGGGTTCCGGGAATGAGCAGTTCTTC. Protein: CAMGTSGGSGNEQFF.

This clone is categorized as medium-sized (0.01 to 0.1%). The chain has TRBV10-3 and TRBJ2-7; 8 bases match TRBD1. J lost 3 bases, V lost 2 bases, and 12 bases had no gene match. Germline values: CDR1 ENHRY, CDR2 SYGVKD. The length of the CDR3 is 17 residues. CDR3 bases: TGTGCCATCAGTGAGCTCCGGGACAGGAGAAAGGGCTACGAGCAGTACTTC. Amino acids: CAISELRDRRKGYEQYF.